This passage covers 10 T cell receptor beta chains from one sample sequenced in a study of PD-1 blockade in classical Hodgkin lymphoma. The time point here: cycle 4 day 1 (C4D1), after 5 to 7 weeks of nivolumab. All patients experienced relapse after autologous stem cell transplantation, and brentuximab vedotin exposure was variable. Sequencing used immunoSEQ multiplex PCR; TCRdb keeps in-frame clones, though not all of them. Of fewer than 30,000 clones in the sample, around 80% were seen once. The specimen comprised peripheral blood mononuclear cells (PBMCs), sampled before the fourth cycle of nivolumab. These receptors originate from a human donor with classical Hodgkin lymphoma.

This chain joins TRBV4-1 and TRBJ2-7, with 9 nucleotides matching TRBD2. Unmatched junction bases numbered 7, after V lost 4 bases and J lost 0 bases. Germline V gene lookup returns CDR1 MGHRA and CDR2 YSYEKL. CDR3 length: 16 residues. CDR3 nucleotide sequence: TGCGCCAGCAGCCCTCTTAGCGGGGGCGTCTCCTACGAGCAGTACTTC. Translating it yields CASSPLSGGVSYEQYF.

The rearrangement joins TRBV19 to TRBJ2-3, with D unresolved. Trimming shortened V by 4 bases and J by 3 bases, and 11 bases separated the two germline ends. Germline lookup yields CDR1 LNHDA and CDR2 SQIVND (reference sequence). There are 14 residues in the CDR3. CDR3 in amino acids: CASSTLSWTDTQYF. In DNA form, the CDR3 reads TGTGCCAGTAGTACGCTAAGCTGGACAGATACGCAGTATTTT.

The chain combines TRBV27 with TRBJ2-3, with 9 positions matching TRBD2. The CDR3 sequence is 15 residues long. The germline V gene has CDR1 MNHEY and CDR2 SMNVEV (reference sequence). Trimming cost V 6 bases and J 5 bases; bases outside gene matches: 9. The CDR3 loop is CASSSPGLAGDTQYF. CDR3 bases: TGTGCCAGCAGCTCTCCGGGACTAGCAGGAGATACGCAGTATTTT.

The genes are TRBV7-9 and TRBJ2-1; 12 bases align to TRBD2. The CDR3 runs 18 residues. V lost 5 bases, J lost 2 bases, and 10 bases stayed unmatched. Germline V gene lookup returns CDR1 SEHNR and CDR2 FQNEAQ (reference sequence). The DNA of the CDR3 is TGTGCCAGCAGCGATACTCGGACTAGCGGGACCCCCTACAATGAGCAGTTCTTC. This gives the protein CASSDTRTSGTPYNEQFF.

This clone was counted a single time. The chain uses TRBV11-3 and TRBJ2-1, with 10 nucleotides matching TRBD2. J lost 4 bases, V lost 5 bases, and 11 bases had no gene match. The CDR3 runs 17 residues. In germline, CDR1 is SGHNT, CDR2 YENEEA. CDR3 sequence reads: CASSPFRSSGSYNEQFF. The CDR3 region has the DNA TGTGCCAGCAGCCCTTTTCGTTCTAGCGGGAGTTACAATGAGCAGTTCTTC.

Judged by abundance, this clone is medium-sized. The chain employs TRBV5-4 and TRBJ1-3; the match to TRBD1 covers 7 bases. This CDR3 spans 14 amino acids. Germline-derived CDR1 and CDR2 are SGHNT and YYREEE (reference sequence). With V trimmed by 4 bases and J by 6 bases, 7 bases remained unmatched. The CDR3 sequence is CASSRRGLENTIYF. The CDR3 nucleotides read TGTGCCAGCAGCCGGAGGGGGCTAGAAAACACCATATATTTT.

The CDR3 spells CASSLDIYTEAFF. CDR3 coding DNA: TGTGCCAGCAGCCTGGACATATACACTGAAGCTTTCTTT. V gene TRBV5-5 combines with J gene TRBJ1-1; weak D call: TRBD1 (5 bases). V was trimmed by 4 bases and J by 3 bases, leaving 10 bases between them. The length of the CDR3 is 13 residues. The germline CDR1 and CDR2 sequences are SGHKS and YYEKEE (reference sequence).

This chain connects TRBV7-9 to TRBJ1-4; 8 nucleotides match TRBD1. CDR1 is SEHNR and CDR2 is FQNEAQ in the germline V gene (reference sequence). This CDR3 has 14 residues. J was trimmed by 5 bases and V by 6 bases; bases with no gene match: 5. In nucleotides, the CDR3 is TGTGCCAGCAGGAGGGACAGGCCCAATGAAAAACTGTTTTTT. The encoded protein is CASRRDRPNEKLFF.

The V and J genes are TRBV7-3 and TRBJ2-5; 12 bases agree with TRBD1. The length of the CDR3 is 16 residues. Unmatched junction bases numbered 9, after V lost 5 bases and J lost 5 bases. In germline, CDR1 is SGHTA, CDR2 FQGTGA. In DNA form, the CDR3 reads TGTGCCAGCAGCCCTCATGGGACAGGGGGCGGTGAGACCCAGTACTTC. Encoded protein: CASSPHGTGGGETQYF.

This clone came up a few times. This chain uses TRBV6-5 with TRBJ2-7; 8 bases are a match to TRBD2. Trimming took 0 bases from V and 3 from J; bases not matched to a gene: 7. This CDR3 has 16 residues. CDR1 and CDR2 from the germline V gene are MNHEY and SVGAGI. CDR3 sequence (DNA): TGTGCCAGCAGTTACTCGGGCAGCGGGAGCGGCTACGAGCAGTACTTC. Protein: CASSYSGSGSGYEQYF.